This T cell receptor (beta chain) appears in the sequencing data of a study of early T cells in non-severe SARS-CoV-2 infection. Germline loops: CDR1 SGHAT, CDR2 FQNNGV. The V segment lost 5 bases and the J segment 6 bases; nucleotides outside the gene matches: 6. The CDR3 is made up of 16 amino acids. TCRdb fed the 5' RACE reads into MiXCR, producing one record per CDR3 protein. The table lists 25,000 to 30,000 distinct CDR3 sequences, roughly 4% of them singletons. This clonotype was seen more than once but under ten times. The sequence was obtained from an adult who was a healthcare worker with PCR-confirmed SARS-CoV-2 infection or an uninfected control (not recorded which). The chain carries TRBV11-2 and TRBJ2-3, with 15 bases lining up with TRBD2. Sequenced input: whole blood. CDR3 amino acids: CASSLGTSGRTDTQYF. The CDR3, as DNA: TGTGCCAGCAGCCTCGGGACTAGCGGGAGGACCGATACGCAGTATTTT.